The count of the clone carrying this T cell receptor beta chain is one. V trimming: 3 bases; J trimming: 5 bases; junction bases outside the gene matches: 4. Germline CDR1 and CDR2: ENHRY and SYGVKD. CDR3 size: 13 residues. This specimen comes from a study of blood T cell repertoires in COVID-19. Study details: COVID-19 samples, acute and convalescent, were from the United States, Italy and Spain. In each case, the material was cDNA or gDNA derived from T cells, B-cell-depleted T cells, or PBMCs.

Authors' data handling: Amplification with reference gene primers provided the estimates of nucleated cell counts. Method: immunoSEQ multiplex PCR; TCRdb's copy keeps in-frame clones and lacks some. From that table come the V and J calls and clone size; the DNA was used to work out D and trimming. Of under 300,000 clones listed, 75% to 90% are singletons. This sequence joins TRBV10-3 and TRBJ2-7, with 7 bases matching TRBD1. Sequenced: peripheral blood. This sequence originates from a woman in her 70s with COVID-19, enrolled during active disease. CDR3 loop: CAISEGTANEQYF. CDR3 bases: TGTGCCATCAGTGAAGGGACAGCGAACGAGCAGTACTTC.